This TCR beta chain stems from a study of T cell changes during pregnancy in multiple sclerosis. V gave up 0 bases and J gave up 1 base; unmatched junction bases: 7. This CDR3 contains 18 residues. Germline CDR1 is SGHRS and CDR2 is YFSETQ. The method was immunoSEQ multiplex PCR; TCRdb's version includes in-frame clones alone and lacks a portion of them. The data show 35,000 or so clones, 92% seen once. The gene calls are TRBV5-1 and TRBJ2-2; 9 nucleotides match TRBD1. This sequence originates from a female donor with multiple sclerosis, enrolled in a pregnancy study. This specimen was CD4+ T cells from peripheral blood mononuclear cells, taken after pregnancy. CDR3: CASSLARWTGVNTGELFF. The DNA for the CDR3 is TGCGCCAGCAGCTTGGCTAGGTGGACAGGGGTGAACACCGGGGAGCTGTTTTTT.